This T cell receptor beta chain was documented in a study of shared clonotypes between healthy human individuals. There are 13 residues in the CDR3. The J segment lost 6 bases and the V segment lost 4 bases, leaving 3 bases of the junction unmatched. Per germline, CDR1 SNHLY and CDR2 FYNNEI. Using immunoSEQ multiplex PCR, the repertoire was profiled, and TCRdb retains in-frame clones only, with some absent. The sample includes about 2 million clones, approximately 95% of them seen just once. The TCR originated in a man aged 18 to 29 in good health. The specimen was naive CD4+ T cells sorted from blood. Subset defined: CD45RA+ positively selected. The rearrangement joins TRBV2 to TRBJ2-1; 7 nucleotides agree with TRBD2. The CDR3 loop reads CASSGTRSNEQFF. In nucleotides, the CDR3 is TGTGCCAGCAGTGGGACTAGATCCAATGAGCAGTTCTTC.